Listed below are T cell receptor beta chains from one sample, sequenced in a study of CD8 T cells in Susac syndrome. TCRdb passed the immunoSEQ multiplex PCR reads through MiXCR, listing each CDR3 protein once. The sample consists of 100,000 to 150,000 distinct CDR3 sequences, roughly 96% of them appearing once. The sequenced sample consisted of CD4+ T cells from PBMCs. The receptors stem from a human donor in good health. Both conserved end residues are part of each CDR3. Fields, in order: clone size, V gene, D gene, J gene, CDR3 DNA, CDR3 protein. D genes are given only for firm matches. Size is stated for part of the rows, as once, few or many counts, or as a class when the clone is expanded.

-	TRBV3-1	-	TRBJ2-5	TGTGCCAGCAGCCCCTGGACTCAAGAGACCCAGTACTTC	CASSPWTQETQYF
-	TRBV6-1	TRBD2	TRBJ2-2	TGTGCCAGCAGACGGCTGGCTAGCGGGAGAAGTACCGGGGAGCTGTTTTTT	CASRRLASGRSTGELFF
-	TRBV5-1	TRBD1	TRBJ2-7	TGCGCCAGCACCGTACCGGGACAGCTTTACGAGCAGTACTTC	CASTVPGQLYEQYF
-	TRBV5-1	-	TRBJ2-7	TGCGCCAGCAGCAGGAGTCGGAACGAGCAGTACTTC	CASSRSRNEQYF
-	TRBV18	TRBD1	TRBJ1-4	TGTGCCAGCTCACCACGGGGACAGGCTAATGAAAAACTGTTTTTT	CASSPRGQANEKLFF
-	TRBV29-1	-	TRBJ2-7	TGCAGCGTCTTTACCGGCACAGGGACCTACGAGCAGTACTTC	CSVFTGTGTYEQYF
-	TRBV10-3	-	TRBJ2-7	TGTGCCATCAGGGGCAACTCCTACGAGCAGTACTTC	CAIRGNSYEQYF
-	TRBV7-2	TRBD1	TRBJ1-1	TGTGCCAGCAGCTTAGCGATCTACAGGGGGCCGACTGAAGCTTTCTTT	CASSLAIYRGPTEAFF
-	TRBV28	-	TRBJ2-7	TGTGCCAGCAACCCGCCGACTTCCTCCTACGAGCAGTACTTC	CASNPPTSSYEQYF
-	TRBV28	TRBD1	TRBJ2-7	TGTGCCAGCAGTTCCCCTGGGGACAGGGCTTCCTACGAGCAGTACTTC	CASSSPGDRASYEQYF
-	TRBV13	TRBD2	TRBJ2-2	TGTGCCAGCAGCTTCGAGTTGCGGGAGAGGAACGGGGAGCTGTTTTTT	CASSFELRERNGELFF
-	TRBV12-3/TRBV12-4	-	TRBJ1-5	TGTGCCAGCAGTTTTGGGGATCAGCCCCAGCATTTT	CASSFGDQPQHF
once	TRBV12-3/TRBV12-4	-	TRBJ1-2	TGTGCCAGCAGTTTAACCTTCCCCGCGGGCTACACCTTC	CASSLTFPAGYTF
-	TRBV4-1	-	TRBJ1-5	TGCGCCAGCAGCCAAGATCCCCTCGGGGGGCCCCAGCATTTT	CASSQDPLGGPQHF
-	TRBV3-1	-	TRBJ1-1	TGTGCCAGCAGCCCCCGGATAATGAACACTGAAGCTTTCTTT	CASSPRIMNTEAFF
-	TRBV29-1	-	TRBJ2-7	TGCCTCCTCAGACAGTTCTGCTCCTACGAGCAGTACTTC	CLLRQFCSYEQYF
-	TRBV6-5	-	TRBJ2-4	TGTGCCAGCAGTTACAACTTAGCCAAAAACATTCAGTACTTC	CASSYNLAKNIQYF
-	TRBV3-1	TRBD1	TRBJ1-4	TGTGCCAGCAGCCAAGAACCCGGGACAGGGGGAAAACTGTTTTTT	CASSQEPGTGGKLFF
-	TRBV5-4	TRBD2	TRBJ2-3	TGTGCCAGCAAACTAGCGGGAGGCACAGATACGCAGTATTTT	CASKLAGGTDTQYF
once	TRBV20-1	-	TRBJ2-7	TGCAGCGGGGGGGGACAGGGCCACGAGCAGTACTTC	CSGGGQGHEQYF
once	TRBV7-6	-	TRBJ2-2	TGTGCCAGCAGCTTAACGCTAGCGTCGAACACCGGGGAGCTGTTTTTT	CASSLTLASNTGELFF
-	TRBV12-3/TRBV12-4	-	TRBJ2-7	TGTGCCAGCAGTGCCCTCTACGAGCAGTACTTC	CASSALYEQYF
-	TRBV27	-	TRBJ2-2	TGTGCCAGCAGTTGGCAGGGTTCAAACACCGGGGAGCTGTTTTTT	CASSWQGSNTGELFF
-	TRBV5-6	TRBD2	TRBJ2-5	TGTGCCAGCAGCTTGGTTCTAGCGGGGTTACAAGAGACCCAGTACTTC	CASSLVLAGLQETQYF
-	TRBV29-1	TRBD2	TRBJ2-5	TGCAGCGTGTTAAGCGGGGGGGCTTTGACCCAGTACTTC	CSVLSGGALTQYF
-	TRBV3-1	-	TRBJ2-7	TGTGCCAGCAGCCAACTGGGACCGAGTGGGGAGCAGTACTTC	CASSQLGPSGEQYF
-	TRBV2	-	TRBJ2-2	TGTGCCAGCAACAGCAAAGTCACCGGGGAGCTGTTTTTT	CASNSKVTGELFF
-	TRBV30	-	TRBJ1-5	TGTGCCTGCGACCAAGGGAAGGGTACAAGCAATCAGCCCCAGCATTTT	CACDQGKGTSNQPQHF
-	TRBV3-1	TRBD2	TRBJ2-1	TGTGCCAGCAGCCAACCTAGCGGGAACCACAATGAGCAGTTCTTC	CASSQPSGNHNEQFF
-	TRBV6-6	TRBD2	TRBJ2-3	TGTGCCAGCAGTTACGGGCAGCGGGATAGCGCAGATACGCAGTATTTT	CASSYGQRDSADTQYF
-	TRBV5-1	TRBD2	TRBJ2-3	TGCGCCAGCAGCCAGAGAAAGACTAGCGGGTCGGAAGATACGCAGTATTTT	CASSQRKTSGSEDTQYF
-	TRBV4-1	TRBD2	TRBJ2-2	TGCGCCAGCAGCCTTCCTCCGGGACTAGCGGGTTCCACCGGGGAGCTGTTTTTT	CASSLPPGLAGSTGELFF
-	TRBV19	TRBD2	TRBJ2-2	TGTGCCAGTAGTCGCGGACTAGCGAACACCGGGGAGCTGTTTTTT	CASSRGLANTGELFF
-	TRBV28	-	TRBJ2-7	TGTGCCAGCAGTTTGCCCGGGTCCCAGCAGTACTTC	CASSLPGSQQYF
-	TRBV21-1	-	TRBJ2-5	TGTGCCAGCAGCAAAAGACAGGGGGCGTTCGGGACCCAGTACTTC	CASSKRQGAFGTQYF
-	TRBV20-1	-	TRBJ2-7	TGCAGTGCTCAACGAGGGGGGCATGTGTACGAGCAGTACTTC	CSAQRGGHVYEQYF
-	TRBV6-5	-	TRBJ2-7	TGTGCCAGCAGTCCGACTGCTTCCTACGAGCAGTACTTC	CASSPTASYEQYF
few	TRBV2	-	TRBJ2-5	TGTGCCAGCAGTACAGGGAACCAAGAGACCCAGTACTTC	CASSTGNQETQYF
-	TRBV5-1	TRBD2	TRBJ2-7	TGCGCCAGCAGCTCCGGGACTAGCGGGAGCTCCTACGAGCAGTACTTC	CASSSGTSGSSYEQYF
-	TRBV29-1	-	TRBJ2-6	TGCAGCGTGGCCCAGGGGAGCTCTGGGGCCAACGTCCTGACTTTC	CSVAQGSSGANVLTF
-	TRBV3-1	TRBD2	TRBJ2-7	TGTGCCAGCAGCCATCAGACTAGCGCCTACGAGCAGTACTTC	CASSHQTSAYEQYF
-	TRBV28	TRBD2	TRBJ2-2	TGTGCCAGCAGTTTAGCGGGAGTTACCGGGGAGCTGTTTTTT	CASSLAGVTGELFF
-	TRBV5-1	-	TRBJ2-7	TGCGCCAGCAGCGGCGGGACTTTCGGTTACGAGCAGTACTTC	CASSGGTFGYEQYF
-	TRBV29-1	-	TRBJ2-4	TGCAGCGTTGAAGTACCCATAAAAAACATTCAGTACTTC	CSVEVPIKNIQYF
-	TRBV7-2	-	TRBJ2-1	TGTGCCAGCAGCTCATCAGTGAGCTCCTACAATGAGCAGTTCTTC	CASSSSVSSYNEQFF